One TCR beta chain is described in this entry. The antigen remains unidentified. The junction does not match germline at one end; this may be a read error. Germline V CDR1 and CDR2: SGHTA, FQGNSA. CDR3 length: 14 amino acids. This sample was taken from a study of T-cell memory formation after mild COVID-19. Study-level background: TCR clusters were mostly donor specific.

TCRdb processed the 5' RACE reads anew with MiXCR; each CDR3 protein has one entry. This table holds roughly 49,000 distinct CDR3 sequences, 25% to 30% found once. Whole-study results and caveats: Contracting CD8+ clones were enriched in EMRA, CD4+ mainly in CM and EM.

Input material: PBMCs or a T cell subset sorted from them (not recorded which). This rearrangement joins TRBV7-2 to TRBJ2-2; D is uncertain. The clonotype was recovered from a man younger than 35 who had mild COVID-19 (a few samples of this study predate the infection). Cell type and time point are not known. CDR3 nucleotide sequence: TGTGCCAGCAGCTTACTCGGTCCTGCCGGCGAGCTGTTTTTT. It yields the protein CASSLLGPAGELFF.